Listed below are T cell receptor beta chains from one sample, sequenced in a study of human T cells and chemical hapten exposure. TCRdb called the 5' RACE reads again in MiXCR, with one record for every CDR3 protein. There are around 80,000 distinct CDR3 sequences in the sample; about 16% occur only once, and 6.5% to 7% lies in the top ten. Receptors originate from a female donor in good health. The CDR3 runs from the conserved cysteine through the conserved F or W. D genes are given only for firm matches. Size tells how often a clone was seen (once, few, many) or the class of an expanded clone, and some rows leave it out.

cdr3_nt: TGTGCCAGCAGCGTAGACAGGGCCTACGAGCAGTACTTC
cdr3_aa: CASSVDRAYEQYF
v_call: TRBV5-5
j_call: TRBJ2-7
d_call: TRBD1
clone_size: few

cdr3_nt: TGTGCCAGCAGCTCAACTAATGAAAAACTGTTTTTT
cdr3_aa: CASSSTNEKLFF
v_call: TRBV3-1
j_call: TRBJ1-4
d_call: -
clone_size: few

cdr3_nt: TGTGCCATCGAAACACAGGGATCTAGGACAGATACGCAGTATTTT
cdr3_aa: CAIETQGSRTDTQYF
v_call: TRBV6-1
j_call: TRBJ2-3
d_call: -
clone_size: few

cdr3_nt: TGTGCCAGCAGCAGGGGAAGGGGGGCAGGGACCCAGTACTTC
cdr3_aa: CASSRGRGAGTQYF
v_call: TRBV6-6
j_call: TRBJ2-5
d_call: -
clone_size: -

cdr3_nt: TGTGCCAGCAGCGCCCGCTGGGGTACAGATACGCAGTATTTT
cdr3_aa: CASSARWGTDTQYF
v_call: TRBV7-9
j_call: TRBJ2-3
d_call: -
clone_size: few

cdr3_nt: TGTGCCAGCAGCTTGGAGGTGGGGACGGATAGCACAGATACGCAGTATTTT
cdr3_aa: CASSLEVGTDSTDTQYF
v_call: TRBV5-6
j_call: TRBJ2-3
d_call: -
clone_size: few

cdr3_nt: TGCAGCGCCCGAGGGGGACAGACCTACAATGAGCAGTTCTTC
cdr3_aa: CSARGGQTYNEQFF
v_call: TRBV29-1
j_call: TRBJ2-1
d_call: TRBD1
clone_size: many

cdr3_nt: TGTGCCAGCATGTTCGCAGGGGTGATATACGAGCAGTACTTC
cdr3_aa: CASMFAGVIYEQYF
v_call: TRBV28
j_call: TRBJ2-7
d_call: -
clone_size: few

cdr3_nt: TGTGCCAGCGCTCGGGACTCAGAAGGCAATGAGCAGTTCTTC
cdr3_aa: CASARDSEGNEQFF
v_call: TRBV7-9
j_call: TRBJ2-1
d_call: -
clone_size: -

cdr3_nt: TGCAGTGCTAACGCCGGGACAGGGATCTACGAGCAGTACTTC
cdr3_aa: CSANAGTGIYEQYF
v_call: TRBV20-1
j_call: TRBJ2-7
d_call: TRBD1
clone_size: few

cdr3_nt: TGTGCCGGAGGGGACAATGAGCAGTTCTTC
cdr3_aa: CAGGDNEQFF
v_call: TRBV6-1
j_call: TRBJ2-1
d_call: -
clone_size: many

cdr3_nt: TGTGCCAGCAGGACAGGGGGGAACTATGGCTACACCTTC
cdr3_aa: CASRTGGNYGYTF
v_call: TRBV2
j_call: TRBJ1-2
d_call: TRBD1
clone_size: -

cdr3_nt: TGTGCCAGCAGCCCAACGGGACGGTCCAGGGTCCAGGAGCTGTTTTTT
cdr3_aa: CASSPTGRSRVQELFF
v_call: TRBV6-2/TRBV6-3
j_call: TRBJ2-2
d_call: -
clone_size: -

cdr3_nt: TGCAGTGCTAGAGAAGTAGCGGGAGGTGGAACGCAGTATTTT
cdr3_aa: CSAREVAGGGTQYF
v_call: TRBV20-1
j_call: TRBJ2-3
d_call: TRBD2
clone_size: few

cdr3_nt: TGTGCCAGCAGTTTATCGGGGGATGCGACCATTCAGTACTTC
cdr3_aa: CASSLSGDATIQYF
v_call: TRBV28
j_call: TRBJ2-4
d_call: -
clone_size: few

cdr3_nt: TGTGCCAGCAGCTTCGGCCTGGTTGGGAGAGGGGGCCCCAATGAGCAGTTCTTC
cdr3_aa: CASSFGLVGRGGPNEQFF
v_call: TRBV7-8
j_call: TRBJ2-1
d_call: TRBD1
clone_size: many

cdr3_nt: TGTGCCAGCAGTTTACCATCAATCGGGCACACTGAAGCTTTCTTT
cdr3_aa: CASSLPSIGHTEAFF
v_call: TRBV28
j_call: TRBJ1-1
d_call: -
clone_size: -

cdr3_nt: TGTGCCAGCAGTTTAGGGCTGTCGACCTACGAGCAGTACTTC
cdr3_aa: CASSLGLSTYEQYF
v_call: TRBV12-3/TRBV12-4
j_call: TRBJ2-7
d_call: -
clone_size: -

cdr3_nt: TGCAGTGCTAGTGTGCGTAGCGGGAGGGCCTTCGAGCAGTACTTC
cdr3_aa: CSASVRSGRAFEQYF
v_call: TRBV20-1
j_call: TRBJ2-7
d_call: TRBD2
clone_size: few

cdr3_nt: TGTGCCAGCGGACTAGCGGGATCATTCACTCGGAATGAGCAGTTCTTC
cdr3_aa: CASGLAGSFTRNEQFF
v_call: TRBV28
j_call: TRBJ2-1
d_call: TRBD2
clone_size: -

cdr3_nt: TGTGCCAGCAGTGCGGGATCCCAGGTCGGGGAGCTGTTTTTT
cdr3_aa: CASSAGSQVGELFF
v_call: TRBV6-4
j_call: TRBJ2-2
d_call: -
clone_size: -

cdr3_nt: TGTGCCAGCAGTTTAAATATCCGGCCGGGGACCCGTAATTCACCCCTCCACTTT
cdr3_aa: CASSLNIRPGTRNSPLHF
v_call: TRBV12-3/TRBV12-4
j_call: TRBJ1-6
d_call: -
clone_size: -

cdr3_nt: TGCAGTGCTAGAGCGGTTTCTCTGGGTTCCTACGAGCAGTACTTC
cdr3_aa: CSARAVSLGSYEQYF
v_call: TRBV20-1
j_call: TRBJ2-7
d_call: -
clone_size: few

cdr3_nt: TGTGCCAGCAGCCAAGATCTTGCGGGGTCGGCTTACAATGAGCAGTTCTTC
cdr3_aa: CASSQDLAGSAYNEQFF
v_call: TRBV4-2
j_call: TRBJ2-1
d_call: -
clone_size: -

cdr3_nt: TGTGCCAGCAGTTTAAGGGAGCGGACTCAGCCCCAGCATTTT
cdr3_aa: CASSLRERTQPQHF
v_call: TRBV28
j_call: TRBJ1-5
d_call: -
clone_size: -

cdr3_nt: TGTGCCAGCAGTTTGAGGCCGGCAGGACAGGGAAGAAACACCATATATTTT
cdr3_aa: CASSLRPAGQGRNTIYF
v_call: TRBV27
j_call: TRBJ1-3
d_call: TRBD1
clone_size: many

cdr3_nt: TGTGCCAGCAGTTTCCTCCTTGCCTTTTACGAGCAGTACTTC
cdr3_aa: CASSFLLAFYEQYF
v_call: TRBV28
j_call: TRBJ2-7
d_call: -
clone_size: few

cdr3_nt: TGCAGTGCTAGAGACCCGGGGGGGGTCTACGAGCAGTACTTC
cdr3_aa: CSARDPGGVYEQYF
v_call: TRBV20-1
j_call: TRBJ2-7
d_call: TRBD2
clone_size: few

cdr3_nt: TGTGCCAGCAGCTTAGACACGTTCAATCAGCCCCAGCATTTT
cdr3_aa: CASSLDTFNQPQHF
v_call: TRBV7-8
j_call: TRBJ1-5
d_call: -
clone_size: -

cdr3_nt: TGTGCCAGCAGCCGTTCCCGGGGAAGCAATCAGCCCCAGCATTTT
cdr3_aa: CASSRSRGSNQPQHF
v_call: TRBV6-5
j_call: TRBJ1-5
d_call: -
clone_size: few

cdr3_nt: TGTGCCTGGAGTGTTCAGGGGATTAATGAAAAACTGTTTTTT
cdr3_aa: CAWSVQGINEKLFF
v_call: TRBV30
j_call: TRBJ1-4
d_call: -
clone_size: few

cdr3_nt: TGTGCCAGCAGAGACCACGGGGGGCTGGGCAATGAGCAGTTCTTC
cdr3_aa: CASRDHGGLGNEQFF
v_call: TRBV6-6
j_call: TRBJ2-1
d_call: -
clone_size: many

cdr3_nt: TGTGCCAGCAGATCCCCCGGAACTGAAGCTTTCTTT
cdr3_aa: CASRSPGTEAFF
v_call: TRBV6-2/TRBV6-3
j_call: TRBJ1-1
d_call: -
clone_size: -

cdr3_nt: TGCAGTGCCCTGGGGCCATGGGATGAAAAACTGTTTTTT
cdr3_aa: CSALGPWDEKLFF
v_call: TRBV20-1
j_call: TRBJ1-4
d_call: -
clone_size: many